These T cell receptor beta chains were read from a single sample in a study of PD-1 blockade in classical Hodgkin lymphoma. The protocol was immunoSEQ multiplex PCR, while the TCRdb copy is restricted to in-frame clones and leaves out a portion. Altogether roughly 61,000 clones are present, 80% to 90% being singletons, with the ten largest covering approximately 15%. Source: peripheral blood mononuclear cells (PBMCs), taken at baseline. These receptor sequences come from a human donor with classical Hodgkin lymphoma. Both conserved end residues are part of each CDR3. The D gene is left open where the match is weak. Rows may omit the clone size; those that give it use once, few, many or a size class.

d_gene,abundance,v_gene,j_gene,CDR3aa,CDR3nt
TRBD2,NA,TRBV7-9,TRBJ2-3,CASSFLARGAFIGTDTQYF,TGTGCCAGCAGCTTTTTGGCGCGGGGGGCCTTTATCGGCACAGATACGCAGTATTTT
NA,NA,TRBV7-8,TRBJ1-5,CASSLGTPNQPQHF,TGTGCCAGCAGCTTAGGGACTCCTAATCAGCCCCAGCATTTT
NA,NA,TRBV6-5,TRBJ2-1,CASSKLNEQFF,TGTGCCAGCAGTAAACTAAATGAGCAGTTCTTC
NA,NA,TRBV21-1,TRBJ2-5,CASSKDPTLRRGTQYF,TGTGCCAGCAGCAAAGATCCGACCCTCCGACGAGGGACCCAGTACTTC
NA,NA,TRBV12-5,TRBJ1-2,CASGLGGTMRNDGYTF,TGTGCTAGTGGTTTGGGAGGAACTATGAGGAATGATGGCTACACCTTC
TRBD1,NA,TRBV6-5,TRBJ2-1,CASRTTGGSYNEQFF,TGTGCCAGCAGAACCACAGGGGGGTCCTACAATGAGCAGTTCTTC
NA,NA,TRBV7-8,TRBJ1-6,CASSLNRDAPLHF,TGTGCCAGCAGCTTAAACAGGGATGCACCCCTCCACTTT
NA,NA,TRBV12-5,TRBJ1-1,CASGLDNRWATEAFF,TGTGCTAGTGGTTTAGATAACAGGTGGGCGACTGAAGCTTTCTTT
TRBD1,once,TRBV5-1,TRBJ1-2,CASNSGTAANYGYTF,TGCGCCAGCAATTCGGGGACAGCAGCTAACTATGGCTACACCTTC
NA,NA,TRBV30,TRBJ1-2,CAWSIAGRTNYGYTF,TGTGCCTGGAGTATCGCGGGCCGGACAAACTATGGCTACACCTTC